The clone carrying this TCR beta chain was counted at least ten times. Its specificity is unknown. The sample belongs to a study of regulatory T cells in long-lasting Graves disease. As for the study in general: Antithyroid drugs had been given to newly diagnosed Graves' patients for under 3 months. Study-wide findings and caveats: Analyses excluded thyroid tissue, covering peripheral blood alone. Persistent disease showed a preference for TRBV28, TRBJ1-2 and TRBJ2-5.

CDR3-region Arm-PCR and iRepertoire HTBI primers produced the TCR beta libraries. Each CDR3 protein gets one entry after TCRdb re-called the multiplex PCR reads with MiXCR. The data contain a few hundred thousand distinct CDR3 sequences, roughly a fifth of them singletons. V was pared by 5 bases and J by 4 bases, with 14 bases between. Germline V lookup: CDR1 KGHSH, CDR2 LQKENI. The CDR3 has 15 amino acids. Time point indicated: newly diagnosed GD, antithyroid drugs for less than 3 months. Isolated PBMC RNA provided the starting material for the TCR library. In each case, Graves' disease was diagnosed per American Thyroid Association guidelines.

The specimen was peripheral blood mononuclear cells (PBMCs), collected at new diagnosis, from a patient treated with antithyroid drugs. V and J are TRBV18 and TRBJ2-2; possibly TRBD1 for D (5 bases). The receptor was isolated from a female donor with Graves disease. The CDR3 DNA reads as TGTGCCAGCTCATCGGGCAGGGAAGGCACCGGGGAGCTGTTTTTT. As protein: CASSSGREGTGELFF.